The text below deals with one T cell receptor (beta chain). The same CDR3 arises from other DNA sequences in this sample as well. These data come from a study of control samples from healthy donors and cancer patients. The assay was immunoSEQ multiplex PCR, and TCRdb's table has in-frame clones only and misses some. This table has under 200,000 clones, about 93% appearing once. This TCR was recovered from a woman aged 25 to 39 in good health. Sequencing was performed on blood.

CDR3 sequence: CASSYWGSGNTIYF. For the CDR3, the DNA is TGTGCCAGCAGTTACTGGGGCTCTGGAAACACCATATATTTT. The V gene is TRBV6-2 or TRBV6-3, the J gene TRBJ1-3; unclear D gene. With 1 base removed from V and 0 bases from J, the gap between germline ends came to 4 bases. Germline loops: CDR1 MNHEY, CDR2 SVGEGT. The CDR3 totals 14 residues.